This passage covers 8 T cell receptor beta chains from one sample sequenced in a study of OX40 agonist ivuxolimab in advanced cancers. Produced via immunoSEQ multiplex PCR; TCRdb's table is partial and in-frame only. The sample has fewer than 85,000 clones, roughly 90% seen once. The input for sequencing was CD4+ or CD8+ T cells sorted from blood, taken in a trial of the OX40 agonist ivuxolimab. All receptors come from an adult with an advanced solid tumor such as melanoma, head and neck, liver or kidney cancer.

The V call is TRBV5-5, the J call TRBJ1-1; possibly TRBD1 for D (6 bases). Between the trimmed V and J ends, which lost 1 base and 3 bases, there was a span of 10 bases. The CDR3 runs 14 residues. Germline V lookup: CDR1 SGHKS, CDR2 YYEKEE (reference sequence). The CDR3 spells CASSLMGADTEAFF. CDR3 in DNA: TGTGCCAGCAGCTTGATGGGGGCGGACACTGAAGCTTTCTTT.

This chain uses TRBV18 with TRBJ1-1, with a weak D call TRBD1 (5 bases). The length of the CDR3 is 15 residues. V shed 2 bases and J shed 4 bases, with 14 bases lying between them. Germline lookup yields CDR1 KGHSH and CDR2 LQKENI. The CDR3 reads CASSPGGVGGTEAFF. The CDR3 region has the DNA TGTGCCAGCTCACCAGGGGGAGTCGGTGGCACTGAAGCTTTCTTT.

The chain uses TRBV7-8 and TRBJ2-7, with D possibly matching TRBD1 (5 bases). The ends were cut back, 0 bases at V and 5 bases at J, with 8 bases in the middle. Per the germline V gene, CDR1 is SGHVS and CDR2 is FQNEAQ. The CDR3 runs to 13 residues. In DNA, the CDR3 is TGTGCCAGCAGCTTAGCAGGGGTCCACGAGCAGTACTTC. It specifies CASSLAGVHEQYF.

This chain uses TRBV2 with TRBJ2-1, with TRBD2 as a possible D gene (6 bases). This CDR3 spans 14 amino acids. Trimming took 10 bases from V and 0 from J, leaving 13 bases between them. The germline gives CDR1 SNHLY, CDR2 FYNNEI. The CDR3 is CANKAGHSYNEQFF. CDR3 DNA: TGTGCCAATAAGGCGGGGCACTCCTACAATGAGCAGTTCTTC.

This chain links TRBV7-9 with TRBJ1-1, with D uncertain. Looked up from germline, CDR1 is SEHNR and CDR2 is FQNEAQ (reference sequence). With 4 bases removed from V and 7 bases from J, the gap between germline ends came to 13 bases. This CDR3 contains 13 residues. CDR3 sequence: CASSSQAYNEAFF. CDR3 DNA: TGTGCCAGCAGCTCGCAGGCTTATAATGAAGCTTTCTTT.

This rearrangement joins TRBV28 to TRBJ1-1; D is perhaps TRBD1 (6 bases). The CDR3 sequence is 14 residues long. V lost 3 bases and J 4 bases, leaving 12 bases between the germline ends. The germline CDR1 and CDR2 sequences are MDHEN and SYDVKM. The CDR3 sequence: CASSFGTRGTEAFF. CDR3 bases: TGTGCCAGCAGTTTTGGGACCAGGGGCACTGAAGCTTTCTTT.

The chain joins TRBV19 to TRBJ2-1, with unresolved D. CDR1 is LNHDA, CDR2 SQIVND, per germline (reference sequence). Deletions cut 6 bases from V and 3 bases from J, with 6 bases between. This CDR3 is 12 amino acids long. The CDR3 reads CASSTSYNEQFF. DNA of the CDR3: TGTGCCAGTAGCACAAGCTACAATGAGCAGTTCTTC.

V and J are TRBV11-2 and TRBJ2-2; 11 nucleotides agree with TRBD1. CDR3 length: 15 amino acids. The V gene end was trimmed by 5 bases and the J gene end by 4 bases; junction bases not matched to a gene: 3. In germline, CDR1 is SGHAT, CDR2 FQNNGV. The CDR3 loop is CASSGQGASTGELFF. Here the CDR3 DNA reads TGTGCCAGCAGCGGACAGGGGGCGAGCACCGGGGAGCTGTTTTTT.